This T cell receptor (beta chain) was identified during a study of T cell responses to AZD1222 COVID-19 vaccine. General study results and limits: Spike-specific TCR breadth and depth went up after people got two AZD1222 doses. Mostly white British, mostly female donors; authors suggested clonal diversity may be underestimated.

On this clone itself: Its cognate antigen is unknown.

The CDR3 is 12 residues long. Trimming shortened V by 4 bases and J by 6 bases, and 10 bases separated the two germline ends. Germline CDR1 is LNHDA and CDR2 is SQIVND (reference sequence). Here immunoSEQ multiplex PCR was the method, and the copy in TCRdb shows in-frame clones only, minus some. The sample holds around 120,000 clones; approximately 94% are singletons and the top ten take 4% to 6%. The V gene is TRBV19, the J gene TRBJ2-7, with D possibly being TRBD1 (6 bases). This TCR derives from an adult who received the AZD1222 COVID-19 vaccine. Sequenced material: peripheral blood, taken 28 days after the second AZD1222 dose. CDR3 loop: CASSTQGGEQYF. In nucleotides, the CDR3 is TGTGCCAGTAGTACACAGGGCGGCGAGCAGTACTTC.